Listed below are T cell receptor beta chains from one sample, sequenced in a study of molecular identifiers for immune sequencing clone quantification. TCRdb analysed the PCR reads with MiXCR anew, one entry per CDR3 protein. The top ten hold about 0.73% of the sample, which has roughly 630,000 distinct CDR3 sequences, roughly 27% seen once. Sequencing was done on a sample of naive CD8+ T cells from blood, with Jurkat cell RNA spiked in. These receptors were collected from a human donor in good health. Some libraries in this study had Jurkat cell RNA spiked in. The CDR3 runs from the conserved cysteine through the conserved F or W. A D gene is named only where the DNA matches it firmly. The size field is filled for only some rows; it gives once, few, many or a size class.

clone_size j_call v_call d_call cdr3_aa cdr3_nt
many TRBJ2-7 TRBV5-1 TRBD2 CASSLASGGTSSYEQYF TGCGCCAGCAGCCTAGCTAGCGGGGGAACTAGCTCCTACGAGCAGTACTTC
. TRBJ1-5 TRBV15 . CATSTSGSDQPQHF TGTGCCACCAGCACTTCAGGGAGCGATCAGCCCCAGCATTTT
many TRBJ2-3 TRBV27 . CASSLSIFGGQPITQYF TGTGCCAGCAGTTTATCGATCTTTGGTGGCCAGCCGATTACGCAGTATTTT
many TRBJ2-7 TRBV6-5 . CASSYYGKRPYEQYF TGTGCCAGCAGTTACTACGGGAAGAGGCCCTACGAGCAGTACTTC
. TRBJ1-6 TRBV7-2 . CASSYLPRGSYNSPLHF TGTGCCAGCAGCTACCTCCCGCGGGGCTCCTATAATTCACCCCTCCACTTT
. TRBJ2-5 TRBV9 . CASSVFGLQETQYF TGCGCCAGCAGCGTATTTGGACTTCAAGAGACCCAGTACTTC
. TRBJ1-6 TRBV7-8 . CASSLAQGNSYNSPLHF TGTGCCAGCAGCTTAGCCCAGGGGAACTCCTATAATTCACCCCTCCACTTT
many TRBJ2-3 TRBV7-9 TRBD2 CASSAGLAVTDTQYF TGTGCCAGCAGCGCCGGACTAGCGGTCACAGATACGCAGTATTTT
. TRBJ1-1 TRBV24-1 . CATSSGTPGIGFF TGTGCCACCAGCTCCGGGACCCCCGGAATAGGGTTCTTT
few TRBJ2-7 TRBV4-1 TRBD1 CASSLEGTGGYEQYF TGCGCCAGCAGCCTCGAGGGGACAGGGGGCTACGAGCAGTACTTC
. TRBJ2-2 TRBV28 TRBD1 CASSFEAGGNTGELFF TGTGCCAGCAGTTTCGAGGCAGGGGGGAACACCGGGGAGCTGTTTTTT
. TRBJ2-1 TRBV20-1 . CSAEGYVHEQFF TGCAGTGCGGAGGGGTACGTCCATGAGCAGTTCTTC
many TRBJ1-1 TRBV6-4 TRBD1 CASRRTGGVSNLDTEAFF TGTGCCAGCAGACGGACAGGGGGTGTATCAAATTTGGACACTGAAGCTTTCTTT
few TRBJ2-7 TRBV6-2/TRBV6-3 TRBD2 CASSPSGTLYEQYF TGTGCCAGCAGTCCTAGCGGGACACTCTACGAGCAGTACTTC
few TRBJ2-1 TRBV9 . CASGWGDSSYNEQFF TGTGCCAGCGGTTGGGGGGACTCCTCCTACAATGAGCAGTTCTTC
. TRBJ2-4 TRBV6-6 TRBD1 CASSVVSPGGKNIQYF TGTGCCAGCAGCGTGGTCTCCCCAGGGGGTAAGAACATTCAGTACTTC
. TRBJ2-7 TRBV29-1 . CSVEVVGLYEQYF TGCAGCGTTGAAGTAGTAGGACTCTACGAGCAGTACTTC
few TRBJ2-7 TRBV7-9 TRBD1 CASSHDRDAGEQYF TGTGCCAGCAGCCACGACAGGGATGCGGGTGAGCAGTACTTC
many TRBJ2-7 TRBV5-3 . CARSPPQDIFYEQYF TGTGCCAGAAGCCCACCTCAAGACATCTTTTACGAGCAGTACTTC
many TRBJ2-7 TRBV6-2/TRBV6-3 TRBD1 CASSSPDGQVQYF TGTGCCAGCAGTTCCCCGGACGGACAGGTTCAGTACTTC
few TRBJ1-1 TRBV4-3 . CASSQEWGAGTEAFF TGCGCCAGCAGCCAAGAGTGGGGGGCAGGCACTGAAGCTTTCTTT
. TRBJ2-3 TRBV5-8 . CASSWGHGSQDTQYF TGTGCCAGCAGCTGGGGCCACGGGTCCCAAGATACGCAGTATTTT
. TRBJ2-5 TRBV27 TRBD2 CASSFDSGLAGPAWCRETQYF TGTGCCAGCAGTTTCGACTCGGGACTAGCGGGACCCGCTTGGTGTAGGGAGACCCAGTACTTC